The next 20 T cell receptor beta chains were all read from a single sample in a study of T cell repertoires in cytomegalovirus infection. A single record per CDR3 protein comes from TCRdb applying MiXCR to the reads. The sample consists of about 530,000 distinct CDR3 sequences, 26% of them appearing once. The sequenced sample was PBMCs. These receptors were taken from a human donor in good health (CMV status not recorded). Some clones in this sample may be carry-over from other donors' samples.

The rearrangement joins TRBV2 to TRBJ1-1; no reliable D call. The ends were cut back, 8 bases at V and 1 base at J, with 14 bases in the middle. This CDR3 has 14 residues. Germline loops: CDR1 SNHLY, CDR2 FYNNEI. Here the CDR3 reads CASSRVTSNTEAFF. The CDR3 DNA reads TGTGCCAGCTCGCGAGTTACTTCGAACACTGAAGCTTTCTTT.

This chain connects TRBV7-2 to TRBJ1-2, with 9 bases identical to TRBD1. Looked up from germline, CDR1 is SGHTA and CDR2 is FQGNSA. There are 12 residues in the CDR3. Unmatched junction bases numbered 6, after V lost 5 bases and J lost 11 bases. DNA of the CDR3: TGTGCCAGCAGCCCTTGGGACAGGGTGTACACCTTC. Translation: CASSPWDRVYTF. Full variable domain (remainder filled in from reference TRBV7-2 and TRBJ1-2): GAGVSQSPSNKVTEKGKDVELRCDPISGHTALYWYRQSLGQGLEFLIYFQGNSAPDKSGLPSDRFSAERTGGSVSTLTIQRTQQEDSAVYLCASSPWDRVYTFGSGTRLTVV.

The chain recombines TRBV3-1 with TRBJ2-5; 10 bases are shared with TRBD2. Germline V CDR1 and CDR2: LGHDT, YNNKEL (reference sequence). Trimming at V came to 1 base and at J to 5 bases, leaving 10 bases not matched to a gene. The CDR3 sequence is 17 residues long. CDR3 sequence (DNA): TGTGCCAGCAGCCAAGGGAGGTTAGCGGGAGGAACTGAGACCCAGTACTTC. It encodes CASSQGRLAGGTETQYF.

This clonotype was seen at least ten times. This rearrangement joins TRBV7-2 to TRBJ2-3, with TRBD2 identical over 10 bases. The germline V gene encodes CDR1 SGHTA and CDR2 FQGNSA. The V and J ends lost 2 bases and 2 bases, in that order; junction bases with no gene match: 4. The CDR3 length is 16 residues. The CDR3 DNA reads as TGTGCCAGCAGCTTATGGACTAGCGGATACACAGATACGCAGTATTTT. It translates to CASSLWTSGYTDTQYF.

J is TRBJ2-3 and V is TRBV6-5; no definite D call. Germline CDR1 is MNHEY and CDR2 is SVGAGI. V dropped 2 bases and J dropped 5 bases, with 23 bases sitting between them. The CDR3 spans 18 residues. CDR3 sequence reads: CASSYSQITLIKGDTQYF. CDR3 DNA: TGTGCCAGCAGTTACAGCCAAATCACGCTCATAAAGGGAGATACGCAGTATTTT.

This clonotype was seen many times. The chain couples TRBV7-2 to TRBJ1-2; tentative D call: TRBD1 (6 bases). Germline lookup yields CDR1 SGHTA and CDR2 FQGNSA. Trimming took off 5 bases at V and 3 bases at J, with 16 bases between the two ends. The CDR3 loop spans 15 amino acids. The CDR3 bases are TGTGCCAGCAGCCCTAGGGTCAGGGGTGACTATGGCTACACCTTC. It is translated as CASSPRVRGDYGYTF.

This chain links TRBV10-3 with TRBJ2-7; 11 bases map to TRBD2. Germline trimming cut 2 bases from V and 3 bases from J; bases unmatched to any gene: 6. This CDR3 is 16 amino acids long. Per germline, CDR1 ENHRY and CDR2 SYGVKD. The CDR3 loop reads CAISERLAGTGYEQYF. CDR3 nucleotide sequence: TGTGCCATCAGTGAGAGACTAGCGGGAACTGGCTACGAGCAGTACTTC.

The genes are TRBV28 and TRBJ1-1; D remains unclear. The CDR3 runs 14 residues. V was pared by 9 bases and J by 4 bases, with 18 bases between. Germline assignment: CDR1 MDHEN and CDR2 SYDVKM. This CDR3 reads CASHASGVSTEAFF. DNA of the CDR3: TGTGCCAGTCACGCTAGTGGGGTGAGCACTGAAGCTTTCTTT.

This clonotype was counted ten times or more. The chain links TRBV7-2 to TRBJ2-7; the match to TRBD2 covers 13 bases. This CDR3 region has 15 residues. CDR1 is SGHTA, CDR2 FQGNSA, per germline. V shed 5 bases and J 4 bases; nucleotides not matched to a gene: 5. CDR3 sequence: CASSPGLAGTYEQYF. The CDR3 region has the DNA TGTGCCAGCAGCCCGGGACTAGCGGGAACGTACGAGCAGTACTTC.

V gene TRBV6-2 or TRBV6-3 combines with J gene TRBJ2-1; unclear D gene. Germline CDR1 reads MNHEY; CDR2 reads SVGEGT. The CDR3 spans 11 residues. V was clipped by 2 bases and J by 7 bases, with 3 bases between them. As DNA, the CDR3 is TGTGCCAGCAGTTACCTTAATGAGCAGTTCTTC. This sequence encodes CASSYLNEQFF.

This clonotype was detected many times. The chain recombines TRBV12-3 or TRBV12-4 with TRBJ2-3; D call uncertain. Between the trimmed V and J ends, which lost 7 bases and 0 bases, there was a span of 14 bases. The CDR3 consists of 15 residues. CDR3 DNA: TGTGCCAGCACCCCACCCGGATTTAGCACAGATACGCAGTATTTT. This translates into CASTPPGFSTDTQYF.

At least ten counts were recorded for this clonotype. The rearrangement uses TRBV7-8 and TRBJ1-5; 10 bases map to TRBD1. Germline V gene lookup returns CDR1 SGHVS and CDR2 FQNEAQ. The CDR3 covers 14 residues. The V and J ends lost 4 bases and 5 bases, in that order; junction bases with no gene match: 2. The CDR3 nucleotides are TGTGCCAGCAGCTACGGGACAGGGGATCAGCCCCAGCATTTT. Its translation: CASSYGTGDQPQHF.

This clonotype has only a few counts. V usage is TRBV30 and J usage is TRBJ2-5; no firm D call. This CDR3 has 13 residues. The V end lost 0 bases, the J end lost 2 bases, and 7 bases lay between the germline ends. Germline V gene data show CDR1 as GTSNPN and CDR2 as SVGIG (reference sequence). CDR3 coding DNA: TGTGCCTGGAGTGTAGGGCAGCAAGAGACCCAGTACTTC. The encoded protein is CAWSVGQQETQYF.

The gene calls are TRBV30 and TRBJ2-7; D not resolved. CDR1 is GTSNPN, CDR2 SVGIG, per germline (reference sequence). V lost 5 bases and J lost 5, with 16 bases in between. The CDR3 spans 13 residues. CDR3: CAWARGGVDEQYF. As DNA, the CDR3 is TGTGCCTGGGCCCGCGGTGGAGTAGACGAGCAGTACTTC. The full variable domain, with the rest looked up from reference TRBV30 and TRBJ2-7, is SQTIHQWPATLVQPVGSPLSLECTVEGTSNPNLYWYRQAAGRGLQLLFYSVGIGQISSEVPQNLSASRPQDRQFILSSKKLLLSDSGFYLCAWARGGVDEQYFGPGTRLTVT.

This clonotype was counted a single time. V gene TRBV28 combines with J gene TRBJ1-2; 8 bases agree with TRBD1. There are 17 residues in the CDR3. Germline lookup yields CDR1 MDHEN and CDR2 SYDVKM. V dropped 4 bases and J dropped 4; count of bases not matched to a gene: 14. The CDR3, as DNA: TGTGCCAGCAGTTCCCCCGGGACAGGACGCCCGGGCTATGGCTACACCTTC. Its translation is CASSSPGTGRPGYGYTF.

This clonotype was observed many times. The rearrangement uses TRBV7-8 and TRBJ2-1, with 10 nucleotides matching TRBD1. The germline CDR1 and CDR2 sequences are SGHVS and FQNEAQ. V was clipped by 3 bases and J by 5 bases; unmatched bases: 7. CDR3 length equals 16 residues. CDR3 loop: CASSFNLGQGNNEQFF. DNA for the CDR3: TGTGCCAGCAGCTTTAACCTGGGACAGGGGAACAATGAGCAGTTCTTC.

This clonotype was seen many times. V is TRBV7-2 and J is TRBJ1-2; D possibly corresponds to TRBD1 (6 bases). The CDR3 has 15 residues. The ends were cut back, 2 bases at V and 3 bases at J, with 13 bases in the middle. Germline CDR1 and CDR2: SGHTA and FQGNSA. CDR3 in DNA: TGTGCCAGCAGCTTAATACAGGGAGGGGACTATGGCTACACCTTC. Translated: CASSLIQGGDYGYTF.

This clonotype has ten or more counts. CDR3 nucleotide sequence: TGTGCCAGCAGCAGGGACATCTCCTACGAGCAGTACGTC. Its protein is CASSRDISYEQYV. The genes are TRBV5-6 and TRBJ2-7; D may be TRBD1 (6 bases). Germline values: CDR1 SGHDT, CDR2 YYEEEE. V was cut by 4 bases and J by 0 bases, with 8 bases left in between. This CDR3 is 13 amino acids long.

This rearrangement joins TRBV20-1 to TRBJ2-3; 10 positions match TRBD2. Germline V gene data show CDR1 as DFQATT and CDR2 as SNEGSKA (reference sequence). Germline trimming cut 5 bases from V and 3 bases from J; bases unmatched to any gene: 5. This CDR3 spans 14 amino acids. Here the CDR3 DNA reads TGCAGTGCTTTCCTAGCGGGAGTAACAGATACGCAGTATTTT. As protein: CSAFLAGVTDTQYF.

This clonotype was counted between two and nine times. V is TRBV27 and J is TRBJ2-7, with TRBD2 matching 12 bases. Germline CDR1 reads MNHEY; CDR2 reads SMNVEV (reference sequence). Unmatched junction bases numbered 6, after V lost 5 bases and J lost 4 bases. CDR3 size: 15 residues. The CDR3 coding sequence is TGTGCCAGCAGTCTTCGCGGACTAGCGGGGTACGAGCAGTACGTC. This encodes CASSLRGLAGYEQYV.